The 30 T cell receptor beta chains below all came from one sample that was sequenced in a study of beta chain features in type 1 diabetes. Reverse transcription of all isolated RNA meant that expressed TCRB transcripts were sequenced. Method: immunoSEQ multiplex PCR; TCRdb's copy keeps in-frame clones and lacks some. Altogether 600,000 or so clones are present, over 11% being singletons, with the ten largest covering 0.03% to 0.045%. Points from the study as a whole: There was a moderate but significant shortening of TCRB CDR3s in all four CD4+ subsets of Type 1 diabetes patients.

Antigen specificity for these receptors is unknown. Material: naive CD4+ T cells from blood. These TCRs come from a man younger than 35 with type 1 diabetes.

The chain couples TRBV7-2 to TRBJ2-5; 12 nucleotides line up with TRBD1. Germline V CDR1 and CDR2: SGHTA, FQGNSA. The junction had 11 bases not matched to a gene; V was cut back by 5 bases and J by 4 bases. The CDR3 has 17 amino acids. CDR3 in amino acids: CASSAGTGGGLGETQYF. CDR3 sequence (DNA): TGTGCCAGCAGCGCCGGGACAGGGGGCGGACTTGGAGAGACCCAGTACTTC. The variable domain in full, completed from reference TRBV7-2 and TRBJ2-5, reads GAGVSQSPSNKVTEKGKDVELRCDPISGHTALYWYRQSLGQGLEFLIYFQGNSAPDKSGLPSDRFSAERTGGSVSTLTIQRTQQEDSAVYLCASSAGTGGGLGETQYFGPGTRLLVL.

J is TRBJ1-2 and V is TRBV29-1, with TRBD1 identical over 9 bases. This CDR3 spans 14 amino acids. CDR1 and CDR2 from the germline V gene are SQVTM and ANQGSEA. The J segment lost 2 bases and the V segment lost 6 bases, leaving 7 bases of the junction unmatched. In nucleotides, the CDR3 is TGCAGCGTCCCCCATGGGACAGGGAACTATGGCTACACCTTC. It encodes CSVPHGTGNYGYTF.

This clone was seen only a few times. The chain carries TRBV5-1 and TRBJ2-7, with D uncertain. Trimming took off 0 bases at V and 5 bases at J, with 15 bases between the two ends. Germline V CDR1 and CDR2: SGHRS, YFSETQ. This CDR3 is built from 15 residues. DNA of the CDR3: TGCGCCAGCAGCTTGGATCCCCCGGCATCGGACGAGCAGTACTTC. Its translation is CASSLDPPASDEQYF.

This clone was observed a few times. The chain joins TRBV7-9 to TRBJ2-5; TRBD1 agrees at 9 bases. Losses at the gene ends were 5 bases for V and 5 bases for J; bases not matched to a gene: 9. The CDR3 is 15 residues long. Germline V lookup: CDR1 SEHNR, CDR2 FQNEAQ (reference sequence). CDR3 region: CASSPGQGVGETQYF. The CDR3 DNA follows: TGTGCCAGCAGCCCGGGACAGGGAGTGGGGGAGACCCAGTACTTC.

This clone was seen only a few times. The chain uses TRBV29-1 and TRBJ1-2; a weak D match, TRBD1 (5 bases). V was shortened by 6 bases and J by 6 bases, with 20 bases between the two germline ends. The CDR3 loop spans 14 amino acids. Germline V gene sequence: CDR1 SQVTM, CDR2 ANQGSEA. The CDR3 DNA follows: TGCAGCGTCCAAAGGGGCTTCCAGGGACATGGCTACACCTTC. It specifies CSVQRGFQGHGYTF.

The chain employs TRBV7-2 and TRBJ2-3; D remains ambiguous. Germline V gene data show CDR1 as SGHTA and CDR2 as FQGNSA. The CDR3 loop spans 15 amino acids. Between the trimmed V and J ends, which lost 5 bases and 2 bases, there was a span of 14 bases. CDR3 amino acids: CASSKVGGTTDTQYF. DNA of the CDR3: TGTGCCAGCAGCAAAGTCGGCGGCACCACAGATACGCAGTATTTT.

In DNA, the CDR3 is TGTGCCTGGAGTCCCCAGGTCCCGGCGGAGACCCAGTACTTC. Translation gives CAWSPQVPAETQYF. The chain joins TRBV30 to TRBJ2-5; D ambiguous. The CDR3 is made up of 14 amino acids. V lost 2 bases, J lost 5 bases, and 15 bases lay in between. Germline V gene data show CDR1 as GTSNPN and CDR2 as SVGIG (reference sequence).

The J gene is TRBJ1-1, the V gene TRBV23-1, with D possibly TRBD1 on 5 matching bases. TRBV23-1 is an open reading frame whose function is uncertain. This CDR3 is 15 amino acids long. Trimming left V 6 bases short and J 1 base short, with 15 bases between. CDR3 amino acids: CASRVLGAENTEAFF. CDR3 in DNA: TGCGCCAGCAGGGTTCTAGGGGCGGAGAACACTGAAGCTTTCTTT.

V gene TRBV15 combines with J gene TRBJ1-4; D call uncertain. This CDR3 region has 16 residues. Germline assignment: CDR1 LNHNV and CDR2 YYDKDF (reference sequence). V dropped 0 bases and J dropped 0 bases, with 8 bases sitting between them. CDR3 DNA: TGTGCCACCAGCAGAGATCAGTTTGCAACTAATGAAAAACTGTTTTTT. Protein: CATSRDQFATNEKLFF.

This clone was seen a handful of times. This chain joins TRBV29-1 and TRBJ2-1; D call uncertain. Germline V CDR1 and CDR2: SQVTM, ANQGSEA. The V and J ends lost 1 base and 0 bases respectively, with 7 bases between them. The CDR3 length is 14 residues. CDR3 in amino acids: CSVEGRSSYNEQFF. The DNA of the CDR3 is TGCAGCGTTGAAGGCAGGAGCTCCTACAATGAGCAGTTCTTC.

This clone was seen a handful of times. V usage is TRBV7-2 and J usage is TRBJ1-4; the D is unclear. The germline gives CDR1 SGHTA, CDR2 FQGNSA. The CDR3 runs to 14 residues. Trimming removed 1 base from V and 7 bases from J, with 10 bases in between. This CDR3 is CASSLGGIGEKLFF. The CDR3 bases are TGTGCCAGCAGCTTAGGAGGGATCGGTGAAAAACTGTTTTTT.

A few counts support this clone. The gene calls are TRBV4-1 and TRBJ2-1; TRBD1 matches 7 bases. Trimming removed 3 bases from V and 0 bases from J; junction bases left unmatched: 5. The CDR3 contains 16 residues. Per germline, CDR1 MGHRA and CDR2 YSYEKL. CDR3 in DNA: TGCGCCAGCAGCCACATACAGGGGAGCTCCTACAATGAGCAGTTCTTC. It is translated as CASSHIQGSSYNEQFF.

This clone came up a few times. The chain carries TRBV29-1 and TRBJ2-1; D possibly corresponds to TRBD1 (5 bases). Germline V lookup: CDR1 SQVTM, CDR2 ANQGSEA. The CDR3 extends over 14 amino acids. V lost 1 base, J lost 5 bases, and 12 bases lay in between. CDR3 region: CSVEARQGDNEQFF. The CDR3 DNA reads as TGCAGCGTTGAAGCACGCCAGGGTGACAATGAGCAGTTCTTC.

The V gene is TRBV11-2, the J gene TRBJ2-1; D is undetermined. The CDR3 covers 13 residues. V lost 2 bases and J 8 bases, leaving 10 bases between the germline ends. Germline assignment: CDR1 SGHAT and CDR2 FQNNGV. The CDR3 spells CASSLNRAHEQFF. The DNA for the CDR3 is TGTGCCAGCAGCTTAAACCGTGCCCATGAGCAGTTCTTC.

The sample holds a few counts of this clone. The J gene is TRBJ2-7, the V gene TRBV11-1; either TRBD1 or TRBD2 may supply D (5 bases each). V was cut by 3 bases and J by 3 bases, with 9 bases left in between. CDR1 SGHAT and CDR2 FQDESV come from the germline V gene (reference sequence). The CDR3 has 13 amino acids. The CDR3 here is CASSLGVDYEQYF. CDR3 coding DNA: TGTGCCAGCAGCTTGGGGGTAGACTACGAGCAGTACTTC.

The chain combines TRBV28 with TRBJ2-1; 9 positions agree with TRBD2. Germline V gene data show CDR1 as MDHEN and CDR2 as SYDVKM. The CDR3 contains 14 residues. Unmatched junction bases numbered 4, after V lost 6 bases and J lost 4 bases. The CDR3: CASRSGGPYNEQFF. The CDR3 nucleotides read TGTGCCAGCAGAAGCGGGGGGCCGTACAATGAGCAGTTCTTC.

The chain links TRBV7-6 to TRBJ2-1; D perhaps matches TRBD1 (6 bases). Germline loops: CDR1 SGHVS, CDR2 FNYEAQ. Deletions cut 5 bases from V and 0 bases from J, with 17 bases between. This CDR3 region has 17 residues. The CDR3 region is CASSAPQGAGSYNEQFF. The CDR3 DNA reads as TGTGCCAGCAGCGCGCCACAGGGTGCAGGCTCCTACAATGAGCAGTTCTTC.

J is TRBJ1-5 and V is TRBV5-1, with D unclear. CDR1 is SGHRS and CDR2 is YFSETQ in the germline V gene. The CDR3 contains 13 residues. The V gene lost 3 bases and the J gene lost 4 bases, with 8 bases spanning the gap. CDR3 nucleotide sequence: TGCGCCAGCAGCTCGAATGGAAATCAGCCCCAGCATTTT. The encoded protein is CASSSNGNQPQHF. The complete variable domain, with remaining parts taken from reference TRBV5-1 and TRBJ1-5, reads KAGVTQTPRYLIKTRGQQVTLSCSPISGHRSVSWYQQTPGQGLQFLFEYFSETQRNKGNFPGRFSGRQFSNSRSEMNVSTLELGDSALYLCASSSNGNQPQHFGDGTRLSIL.

The genes are TRBV29-1 and TRBJ1-6; 8 bases align to TRBD1. The length of the CDR3 is 13 residues. Germline CDR1 is SQVTM and CDR2 is ANQGSEA. V lost 7 bases to trimming and J lost 5 bases; unmatched junction nucleotides: 4. DNA for the CDR3: TGCAGCGCACCGACAGGGGATAATTCACCCCTCCACTTT. It yields the protein CSAPTGDNSPLHF.

This chain uses TRBV7-9 with TRBJ1-5, with D maybe TRBD1 (6 bases). The V gene's germline CDR1 is SEHNR and CDR2 FQNEAQ (reference sequence). The CDR3 loop spans 14 amino acids. Trimming pared 3 bases from V and 11 bases from J, leaving 17 bases between. The CDR3 DNA follows: TGTGCCAGCAGCTTTCCCGGGACGGACAGTTCCCAGCATTTT. This codes for CASSFPGTDSSQHF.

This clone appeared a few times. V is TRBV30 and J is TRBJ2-3; D is ambiguous. This CDR3 region has 14 residues. In germline, CDR1 is GTSNPN, CDR2 SVGIG (reference sequence). Trimming pared 5 bases from V and 4 bases from J, leaving 16 bases between. The CDR3 sequence is CAWVPWSRSDTQYF. The CDR3 DNA sequence: TGTGCCTGGGTTCCTTGGAGTAGGTCAGATACGCAGTATTTT.

This clone was counted only a few times. This chain uses TRBV4-1 with TRBJ1-5, with D perhaps matching TRBD1 (6 bases). V lost 3 bases and J lost 4, with 22 bases in between. CDR3 size: 18 residues. CDR1 is MGHRA, CDR2 YSYEKL, per germline. CDR3 DNA sequence: TGCGCCAGCAGCCACTTCTTCTCCCAGGGGATGAAGAATCAGCCCCAGCATTTT. It codes for CASSHFFSQGMKNQPQHF.

V gene TRBV7-6 combines with J gene TRBJ1-4; tentatively, D is TRBD1 (5 bases). CDR3 length: 16 residues. Looked up from germline, CDR1 is SGHVS and CDR2 is FNYEAQ. The V gene lost 2 bases and the J gene lost 8 bases, with 18 bases spanning the gap. CDR3 nucleotide sequence: TGTGCCAGCAGCTTAACGCGGGCGGGACTGTCGGAAAAACTGTTTTTT. Translation: CASSLTRAGLSEKLFF.

This clone was picked up a small number of times. V gene TRBV29-1 combines with J gene TRBJ2-3; TRBD1 matches 12 bases. J gave up 5 bases and V 7 bases, and 7 bases lay outside the gene matches. Germline V CDR1 and CDR2: SQVTM, ANQGSEA. This CDR3 comprises 14 residues. The CDR3: CSGGQGAGRDTQYF. The CDR3 DNA reads TGCAGCGGGGGACAGGGGGCGGGAAGAGATACGCAGTATTTT.

This clone was found a few times. V gene TRBV5-1 combines with J gene TRBJ2-1; 11 bases are shared with TRBD2. The CDR3 totals 18 residues. After removal of 0 bases from V and 4 bases from J, the junction contained 9 bases not matched to a gene. Germline V gene sequence: CDR1 SGHRS, CDR2 YFSETQ. The CDR3 region is CASSLGPPGTSGYNEQFF. Here the CDR3 DNA reads TGCGCCAGCAGCTTGGGTCCACCCGGGACTAGCGGATACAATGAGCAGTTCTTC.

This clone was found a few times. The chain links TRBV30 to TRBJ2-3; no clear D. The V end lost 7 bases, the J end lost 4 bases, and 12 bases lay between the germline ends. Germline V gene lookup returns CDR1 GTSNPN and CDR2 SVGIG (reference sequence). The CDR3 covers 12 residues. CDR3 in amino acids: CASRAVSDTQYF. The CDR3 DNA is TGTGCCTCTCGGGCAGTATCAGATACGCAGTATTTT.

The V call is TRBV6-5, the J call TRBJ1-5; D not resolved. Germline loops: CDR1 MNHEY, CDR2 SVGAGI. The CDR3 consists of 13 residues. V was clipped by 0 bases and J by 3 bases, with 3 bases between them. CDR3 in amino acids: CASSYSFNQPQHF. The CDR3 DNA reads as TGTGCCAGCAGTTACTCATTCAATCAGCCCCAGCATTTT.

This clone showed up just a few times. This chain joins TRBV29-1 and TRBJ2-5; possible D gene TRBD2, 5 bases. CDR1 is SQVTM and CDR2 is ANQGSEA in the germline V gene. Trimming stripped 3 bases from V and 4 bases from J, with 12 bases between. The CDR3 loop spans 13 amino acids. This chain's CDR3 is CSVDPLEAETQYF. The CDR3 coding sequence is TGCAGCGTTGATCCTCTGGAGGCAGAGACCCAGTACTTC. Using reference TRBV29-1 and TRBJ2-5 for the parts outside the CDR3, the full variable domain is SAVISQKPSRDICQRGTSLTIQCQVDSQVTMMFWYRQQPGQSLTLIATANQGSEATYESGFVIDKFPISRPNLTFSTLTVSNMSPEDSSIYLCSVDPLEAETQYFGPGTRLLVL.

This clone was picked up a small number of times. This chain connects TRBV7-2 to TRBJ1-2, with 7 positions matching TRBD1. This CDR3 has 14 amino acids. In germline, CDR1 is SGHTA, CDR2 FQGNSA. Trimming took 0 bases from V and 8 from J; bases not matched to a gene: 6. CDR3 in amino acids: CASSLARGPPGYTF. In nucleotides, the CDR3 is TGTGCCAGCAGCTTAGCGAGGGGGCCCCCGGGCTACACCTTC.

The chain joins TRBV2 to TRBJ2-5; possibly TRBD1 or TRBD2 for D (5 bases each). The ends were cut back, 5 bases at V and 5 bases at J, with 18 bases in the middle. This CDR3 spans 15 amino acids. In germline, CDR1 is SNHLY, CDR2 FYNNEI. CDR3 DNA sequence: TGTGCCAGCAGTCTTCAGACATCCTGGGGGGAGACCCAGTACTTC. It codes for CASSLQTSWGETQYF.